The clone carrying this TCR beta chain was recorded a few times. Its antigen is as yet unknown. The sample belongs to a study of blood T cells in healthy people across ages. Findings of the study overall: It was found that TCR beta diversity correlated strongly with the percentage of naive T cells. The CMV status of each donor remained undetermined, and this could have confounded shifts in expanded clonotypes.

Deletions cut 4 bases from V and 4 bases from J, with 14 bases between. The germline V gene encodes CDR1 SGDLS and CDR2 YYNGEE. This CDR3 contains 14 residues. Together with a sample-barcoded 5' primer, a J-beta primer mix was included in a second PCR lasting about 7 to 12 cycles. Via MiXCR, TCRdb re-called the 5' RACE reads, giving one row per CDR3 protein. The sample lists a few hundred thousand distinct CDR3 sequences; over 45% were seen once. The V and J genes are TRBV9 and TRBJ1-2; maybe TRBD1 (6 bases). The receptor was isolated from a man in his 60s in good health. The sample was blood. The CDR3 is CASSSRLGGYGYTF. Written as DNA, the CDR3 is TGTGCCAGCAGCAGCCGGCTAGGGGGCTATGGCTACACCTTC.